This T cell receptor beta chain was recorded in a study of cytomegalovirus exposure and HLA in healthy donors. Study observations and caveats: Being productive about 90% or about 30% of the time was typical of most TCR beta V segments in an earlier analysis. Associated with HLA alleles at 0.05 false discovery rate in a later analysis were about 17,000 TCR beta sequences.

PCR used 60 Vbeta primers and 13 Jbeta primers. The authors' processing: A later analysis counted approximately 80 million unique TCR beta chains, roughly 11 million shared. Sequenced by immunoSEQ multiplex PCR; TCRdb stores in-frame clones only, minus some. V and J calls and clone size are those listed in that table; D and trimming were worked out from the DNA. Among over 100,000 clones listed, over 75% were seen once. A note on this clone: Antigen: not known.

Germline V CDR1 and CDR2: ENHRY, SYGVKD. This CDR3 contains 16 residues. Trimming removed 6 bases from V and 5 bases from J; junction bases left unmatched: 10. Healthy bone marrow donors made up the donors. The chain uses TRBV10-3 and TRBJ1-6; 7 bases match TRBD1. The receptor's source is a male donor in good health and CMV-seropositive. Sequencing input: PBMCs. CDR3 coding DNA: TGTGCCATCAGCCGGGACAGCAATCTCGATAATTCACCCCTCCACTTT. This sequence encodes CAISRDSNLDNSPLHF.